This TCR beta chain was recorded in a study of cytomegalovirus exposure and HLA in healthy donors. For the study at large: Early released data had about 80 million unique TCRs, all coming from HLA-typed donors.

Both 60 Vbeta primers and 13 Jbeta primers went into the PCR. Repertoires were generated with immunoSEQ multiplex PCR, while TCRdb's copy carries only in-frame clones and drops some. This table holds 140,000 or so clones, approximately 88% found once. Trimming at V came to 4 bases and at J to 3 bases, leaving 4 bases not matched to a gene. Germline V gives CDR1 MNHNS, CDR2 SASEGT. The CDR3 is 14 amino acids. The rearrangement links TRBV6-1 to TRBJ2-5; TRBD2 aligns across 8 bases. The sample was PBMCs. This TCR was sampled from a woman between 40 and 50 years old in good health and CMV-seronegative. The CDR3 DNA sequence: TGTGCCAGCAGTGTTACTAGCGGAGAAGAGACCCAGTACTTC. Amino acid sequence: CASSVTSGEETQYF.